The 5 T cell receptor beta chains in this list originate from one sample, sequenced in a study of type 1 regulatory T cells. TCRdb reprocessed the reads via MiXCR and lists one record per CDR3 protein. Among approximately 97,000 distinct CDR3 sequences listed, roughly 30% were seen once. Sequenced material: CD4+ T cells, either the whole sample or a sorted fraction (not recorded which). All receptors derive from a human donor in good health.

Concerning this clonotype itself: Germline is not matched at one junction end, which may reflect a read error. The chain recombines TRBV5-6 with TRBJ1-3; D might be TRBD1 (6 bases). This CDR3 is 14 amino acids long. Germline values: CDR1 SGHDT, CDR2 YYEEEE. Here the CDR3 DNA reads TGTGCCAGCAGCCGGGACAACTCTGGAAACACCATAAATTTT. Translation: CASSRDNSGNTINF.

The chain is built from TRBV24-1 and TRBJ2-3; 13 bases line up with TRBD2. Germline CDR1 KGHDR, CDR2 SFDVKD. The CDR3 runs 16 residues. After removal of 5 bases from V and 6 bases from J, the junction contained 7 bases not matched to a gene. This CDR3 reads CATSGGLAGVADTQYF. The CDR3 DNA reads as TGTGCCACCAGTGGTGGACTAGCGGGAGTGGCGGATACGCAGTATTTT.

The chain is built from TRBV6-1 and TRBJ2-7; TRBD1 matches at 7 bases. V was pared by 7 bases and J by 5 bases, with 23 bases of the junction left unmatched. CDR3 length: 18 amino acids. Looked up from germline, CDR1 is MNHNS and CDR2 is SASEGT. The CDR3 spells CASKKPTGQNQYAHEQYF. DNA of the CDR3: TGTGCCAGCAAGAAACCGACAGGGCAGAATCAATACGCCCACGAGCAGTACTTC.

In this sample, this clonotype turned up many times. The chain recombines TRBV19 with TRBJ2-5; a possible D gene is TRBD2 (6 bases). In germline, CDR1 is LNHDA, CDR2 SQIVND (reference sequence). V dropped 6 bases and J dropped 4 bases, with 12 bases sitting between them. This CDR3 has 13 amino acids. The CDR3 DNA is TGTGCCAGTAGCGGGAGCAAAACAGAGACCCAGTACTTC. It is translated as CASSGSKTETQYF.

This clonotype came up a few times. The rearrangement uses TRBV5-1 and TRBJ1-2, with TRBD1 identical over 7 bases. The CDR3 loop spans 14 amino acids. Germline V gene sequence: CDR1 SGHRS, CDR2 YFSETQ. J was trimmed by 4 bases and V by 4 bases; bases with no gene match: 7. The CDR3 spells CASSPPGQSYGYTF. The CDR3, as DNA: TGCGCCAGCAGCCCACCGGGACAGTCCTATGGCTACACCTTC.